What follows are 28 T cell receptor beta chains derived from one specimen sequenced in a study of radiotherapy plus CTLA-4 blockade in lung cancer. Here immunoSEQ multiplex PCR was the method, and the copy in TCRdb shows in-frame clones only, minus some. Of about 120,000 clones listed, roughly 80% are singletons. Sequencing was performed on peripheral blood, taken from a patient treated with radiotherapy plus ipilimumab. The source is a human donor with non-small cell lung cancer who had a partial response to radiotherapy plus ipilimumab.

This clone has ten or more counts. The CDR3 loop is CASSPTGGDNEQFF. CDR3 sequence (DNA): TGTGCCAGCAGTCCCACAGGGGGCGACAATGAGCAGTTCTTC. The rearrangement uses TRBV27 and TRBJ2-1; the match to TRBD1 covers 9 bases. This CDR3 region has 14 residues. V shed 5 bases, J shed 5 bases, and the junction held 4 bases outside the gene matches. Per the germline V gene, CDR1 is MNHEY and CDR2 is SMNVEV (reference sequence).

V and J are TRBV2 and TRBJ1-1; the D is unclear. V dropped 3 bases and J dropped 6 bases, with 8 bases sitting between them. Germline V gives CDR1 SNHLY, CDR2 FYNNEI. The CDR3 covers 12 residues. CDR3 sequence (DNA): TGTGCCAGCAGTGATTCGGACTCTGAAGCTTTCTTT. It translates to CASSDSDSEAFF.

The chain recombines TRBV19 with TRBJ2-7; 8 nucleotides match TRBD1. The germline gives CDR1 LNHDA, CDR2 SQIVND (reference sequence). Trimming cost V 6 bases and J 2 bases; bases outside gene matches: 12. The CDR3 covers 16 residues. The CDR3: CASRPLRTGRTYEQYF. The CDR3 DNA follows: TGTGCCAGTAGACCTCTTCGGACAGGGAGAACCTACGAGCAGTACTTC.

This clone was detected only a few times. The V and J genes are TRBV19 and TRBJ2-1; D unresolved. The V end lost 0 bases, the J end lost 10 bases, and 13 bases lay between the germline ends. The V gene's germline CDR1 is LNHDA and CDR2 SQIVND (reference sequence). CDR3 length: 14 amino acids. The CDR3 region is CASSIDLYGTEQFF. As DNA, the CDR3 is TGTGCCAGTAGTATAGATCTTTACGGTACCGAGCAGTTCTTC.

The rearrangement joins TRBV19 to TRBJ1-4; D not certain. CDR3 length: 14 amino acids. CDR1 LNHDA and CDR2 SQIVND come from the germline V gene (reference sequence). V shed 5 bases and J shed 6 bases, with 13 bases lying between them. The CDR3 coding sequence is TGTGCCAGTAGTCGGGGTAAACGGGATGAAAAACTGTTTTTT. It specifies CASSRGKRDEKLFF.

The J gene is TRBJ1-3, the V gene TRBV9; D ambiguous. V was shortened by 4 bases and J by 5 bases, with 22 bases between the two germline ends. The CDR3 sequence is 17 residues long. From germline, CDR1 is SGDLS and CDR2 YYNGEE. The CDR3 loop reads CASSRQPEREFRNTIYF. The DNA for the CDR3 is TGTGCCAGCAGCCGTCAACCTGAGAGGGAGTTTAGAAACACCATATATTTT.

This sequence joins TRBV6-1 and TRBJ2-1, with a tentative D call TRBD1 (6 bases). This CDR3 spans 13 amino acids. Germline V gene sequence: CDR1 MNHNS, CDR2 SASEGT. Trimming removed 4 bases at V and 5 bases at J, with 9 bases between. As DNA, the CDR3 is TGTGCCAGCAGTGTACAGGGAGACAATGAGCAGTTCTTC. Protein sequence: CASSVQGDNEQFF.

This clone was observed once. The sample holds other DNA sequences that translate to the same CDR3. V usage is TRBV18 and J usage is TRBJ2-3; D is undetermined. Germline V lookup: CDR1 KGHSH, CDR2 LQKENI. Trimming stripped 3 bases from V and 4 bases from J, with 8 bases between. The length of the CDR3 is 13 residues. In nucleotides, the CDR3 is TGTGCCAGCTCACCCGAGTTGGCAGATACGCAGTATTTT. Protein product: CASSPELADTQYF. The full variable domain, its missing parts supplied by reference TRBV18 and TRBJ2-3, is NAGVMQNPRHLVRRRGQEARLRCSPMKGHSHVYWYRQLPEEGLKFMVYLQKENIIDESGMPKERFSAEFPKEGPSILRIQQVVRGDSAAYFCASSPELADTQYFGPGTRLTVL.

This chain uses TRBV6-5 with TRBJ1-2; D is unclear. Per the germline V gene, CDR1 is MNHEY and CDR2 is SVGAGI. CDR3 length: 11 amino acids. Trimming took off 2 bases at V and 6 bases at J, with 4 bases between the two ends. CDR3 nucleotide sequence: TGTGCCAGCAGTTACAGCCATGGCTACACCTTC. It codes for CASSYSHGYTF.

The V gene is TRBV4-2, the J gene TRBJ2-2; 13 positions agree with TRBD2. CDR1 LGHNA and CDR2 YNFKEQ come from the germline V gene. The length of the CDR3 is 18 residues. V was pared by 4 bases and J by 1 base, with 6 bases of the junction left unmatched. CDR3 residues: CASSRGTSGTLNTGELFF. Here the CDR3 DNA reads TGTGCCAGCAGCCGCGGGACTAGCGGGACCCTGAACACCGGGGAGCTGTTTTTT.

This clone was detected only a few times. The V gene is TRBV28, the J gene TRBJ2-3, with 9 nucleotides matching TRBD1. The J segment lost 1 base and the V segment lost 3 bases, leaving 5 bases of the junction unmatched. This CDR3 has 16 residues. Germline V gives CDR1 MDHEN, CDR2 SYDVKM. The CDR3 protein is CASSFIRQGGTDTQYF. Written as DNA, the CDR3 is TGTGCCAGCAGTTTTATCCGACAGGGGGGCACAGATACGCAGTATTTT.

The V gene is TRBV7-2, the J gene TRBJ2-6; 13 nucleotides line up with TRBD2. The germline V gene encodes CDR1 SGHTA and CDR2 FQGNSA. This CDR3 comprises 18 residues. V was pared by 6 bases and J by 0 bases, with 5 bases of the junction left unmatched. The CDR3 spells CASSPRTSGGSGANVLTF. The CDR3, as DNA: TGTGCCAGCAGTCCTAGGACTAGCGGGGGCTCTGGGGCCAACGTCCTGACTTTC.

The chain joins TRBV5-1 to TRBJ2-2, with TRBD1 as a possible D gene (5 bases). The V end lost 7 bases, the J end lost 4 bases, and 14 bases lay between the germline ends. The germline V gene encodes CDR1 SGHRS and CDR2 YFSETQ. The CDR3 sequence is 14 residues long. The CDR3 DNA reads TGCGCCAGCGACCCAGGGTCGGGCACCGGGGAGCTGTTTTTT. As protein: CASDPGSGTGELFF. Full variable domain (remainder filled in from reference TRBV5-1 and TRBJ2-2): KAGVTQTPRYLIKTRGQQVTLSCSPISGHRSVSWYQQTPGQGLQFLFEYFSETQRNKGNFPGRFSGRQFSNSRSEMNVSTLELGDSALYLCASDPGSGTGELFFGEGSRLTVL.

This clone was seen only once. The CDR3 DNA is TGTGCCAGCAGTGAACTGTGGCCCGATGGCTACACCTTC. As protein: CASSELWPDGYTF. V and J are TRBV6-1 and TRBJ1-2, with unresolved D. V dropped 2 bases and J dropped 6 bases, with 10 bases sitting between them. Germline CDR1 and CDR2: MNHNS and SASEGT. This CDR3 is built from 13 residues.

The genes are TRBV5-4 and TRBJ2-1, with 8 bases lining up with TRBD1. The CDR3 is 19 residues long. Trimming removed 4 bases from V and 0 bases from J; junction bases left unmatched: 15. Germline V gene lookup returns CDR1 SGHNT and CDR2 YYREEE (reference sequence). The CDR3 nucleotides are TGTGCCAGCAGCGGACAGGACAGGGTCTTTGGTAGCTCCTACAATGAGCAGTTCTTC. Its translation is CASSGQDRVFGSSYNEQFF.

The V call is TRBV18, the J call TRBJ2-7, with D perhaps matching TRBD2 (6 bases). This CDR3 contains 13 residues. Germline V CDR1 and CDR2: KGHSH, LQKENI. V was trimmed by 3 bases and J by 1 base, leaving 7 bases between them. CDR3 sequence (DNA): TGTGCCAGCTCACCGGGACTTTCCTACGAGCAGTACGTC. Residues: CASSPGLSYEQYV.

This sequence joins TRBV10-3 and TRBJ1-3; D is unresolved. From germline, CDR1 is ENHRY and CDR2 SYGVKD. Trimming cost V 10 bases and J 4 bases, with 14 bases left between them. This CDR3 has 13 amino acids. CDR3 nucleotide sequence: TGTGCCACAAAACAGAGGGAAGGAAACACCATATATTTT. Translation gives CATKQREGNTIYF.

This clone was seen once. J is TRBJ1-1 and V is TRBV2, with D unresolved. Between the trimmed V and J ends, which lost 7 bases and 10 bases, there was a span of 13 bases. Germline V gene sequence: CDR1 SNHLY, CDR2 FYNNEI. CDR3 length: 11 amino acids. The CDR3 nucleotides read TGTGCCAGCACGTTAGTTGCGCTAGCTTTCTTT. Translating it yields CASTLVALAFF.

This clone was seen only a few times. The genes are TRBV28 and TRBJ2-2; D is perhaps TRBD1 (6 bases). The germline V gene encodes CDR1 MDHEN and CDR2 SYDVKM. The CDR3 is made up of 15 amino acids. Trimming took off 6 bases at V and 7 bases at J, with 18 bases between the two ends. In nucleotides, the CDR3 is TGTGCCAGCAGCCAGTTCAAGGGGGTGATCGGGGAGCTGTTTTTT. Its translation: CASSQFKGVIGELFF.

The chain combines TRBV30 with TRBJ1-4, with D maybe TRBD1 (5 bases). Trimming removed 3 bases from V and 7 bases from J, with 15 bases in between. Germline-derived CDR1 and CDR2 are GTSNPN and SVGIG (reference sequence). This CDR3 comprises 14 residues. This CDR3 reads CAWRYSGLGEKLFF. The CDR3 bases are TGTGCCTGGAGGTACTCAGGGTTAGGTGAAAAACTGTTTTTT.

The V gene is TRBV18, the J gene TRBJ1-1; perhaps TRBD1 as D (6 bases). Germline values: CDR1 KGHSH, CDR2 LQKENI. This CDR3 has 12 amino acids. V was pared by 7 bases and J by 8 bases, with 14 bases between. The CDR3 sequence: CASFTGTTEAFF. The CDR3, as DNA: TGTGCCAGCTTCACAGGGACGACCGAAGCTTTCTTT.

The rearrangement joins TRBV5-6 to TRBJ2-3; 12 bases line up with TRBD1. With 2 bases clipped from V and 4 bases from J, the junction kept 5 bases outside the gene matches. The germline V gene has CDR1 SGHDT and CDR2 YYEEEE. CDR3 length: 16 amino acids. CDR3 region: CASSFSGTGGPDTQYF. The CDR3 DNA reads TGTGCCAGCAGCTTCTCCGGGACAGGGGGCCCAGATACGCAGTATTTT.

This clone has just one count. The CDR3 spells CASRTTSGGNEQFF. In DNA, the CDR3 is TGCGCCAGCCGCACTACTAGCGGAGGCAATGAGCAGTTCTTC. V and J are TRBV5-1 and TRBJ2-1, with 8 bases lining up with TRBD2. Losses at the gene ends were 7 bases for V and 6 bases for J; bases not matched to a gene: 9. The CDR3 is 14 residues long. CDR1 and CDR2 from the germline V gene are SGHRS and YFSETQ.

The V call is TRBV19, the J call TRBJ2-2; 12 bases align to TRBD2. This CDR3 has 18 amino acids. J gave up 3 bases and V 6 bases, and 11 bases lay outside the gene matches. From germline, CDR1 is LNHDA and CDR2 SQIVND (reference sequence). CDR3 sequence (DNA): TGTGCCAGTAGAGGCGGCCTACTAGCGGGAGGTGACACCGGGGAGCTGTTTTTT. Translation gives CASRGGLLAGGDTGELFF.

This clone is a singleton in its sample. The chain has TRBV7-8 and TRBJ1-6; D perhaps matches TRBD1 (5 bases). The V gene lost 3 bases and the J gene lost 5 bases, with 11 bases spanning the gap. This CDR3 has 15 amino acids. Germline V gene lookup returns CDR1 SGHVS and CDR2 FQNEAQ. CDR3 sequence: CASSFETGDNSPLHF. CDR3 bases: TGTGCCAGCAGCTTTGAAACAGGCGATAATTCACCCCTCCACTTT.

This clone was seen only a few times. In DNA form, the CDR3 reads TGTGCCACTAGAGGACAGGGGAGTAATAGCAATCAGCCCCAGCATTTT. Amino acids: CATRGQGSNSNQPQHF. The chain couples TRBV19 to TRBJ1-5; 9 bases map to TRBD1. After removal of 10 bases from V and 0 bases from J, the junction contained 10 bases not matched to a gene. The CDR3 has 16 amino acids. Germline V gene sequence: CDR1 LNHDA, CDR2 SQIVND (reference sequence).

The gene calls are TRBV7-9 and TRBJ1-1, with D possibly matching TRBD1 (5 bases). CDR1 is SEHNR and CDR2 is FQNEAQ in the germline V gene (reference sequence). This CDR3 comprises 14 residues. Between the trimmed V and J ends, which lost 6 bases and 1 base, there was a span of 12 bases. The CDR3 loop is CASSAGQANTEAFF. In DNA form, the CDR3 reads TGTGCCAGCAGTGCGGGGCAGGCGAACACTGAAGCTTTCTTT.

The chain uses TRBV5-1 and TRBJ2-7, with 7 bases aligning to TRBD2. This CDR3 contains 14 residues. Germline CDR1 and CDR2: SGHRS and YFSETQ. V shed 1 base and J 3 bases; nucleotides not matched to a gene: 4. CDR3 in DNA: TGCGCCAGCAGCTTGCGGACTAGGGACTACGAGCAGTACTTC. This translates into CASSLRTRDYEQYF.